The 18 T cell receptor beta chains given below trace back to one sample, sequenced in a study of blood T cell repertoires in COVID-19. Clones were read by immunoSEQ multiplex PCR, and TCRdb kept only the in-frame ones, dropping some. The data hold over 200,000 clones, with roughly 85% observed a single time. What was sequenced was PBMCs or T cells enriched from blood (not recorded which). Every receptor here comes from a woman between 50 and 59 years old who had recovered from COVID-19.

This chain joins TRBV29-1 and TRBJ1-1; D is unresolved. The CDR3 length is 13 residues. V was trimmed by 3 bases and J by 4 bases, leaving 12 bases between them. In germline, CDR1 is SQVTM, CDR2 ANQGSEA. The CDR3 nucleotides read TGCAGCGTTGACCGGGGAATTAGCACTGAAGCTTTCTTT. This sequence encodes CSVDRGISTEAFF.

V and J are TRBV27 and TRBJ1-2; D is unclear. V gave up 5 bases and J gave up 5 bases, with 3 bases separating them. CDR1 MNHEY and CDR2 SMNVEV come from the germline V gene (reference sequence). The CDR3 has 10 residues. The CDR3 DNA reads as TGTGCCAGCAGTCCGTATGGCTACACCTTC. It specifies CASSPYGYTF.

This clone was found once. The genes are TRBV10-3 and TRBJ1-5; D possibly corresponds to TRBD1 (6 bases). This CDR3 has 15 residues. Deletions cut 6 bases from V and 0 bases from J, with 12 bases between. Looked up from germline, CDR1 is ENHRY and CDR2 is SYGVKD. The CDR3 is CAIRAGTYSNQPQHF. The DNA of the CDR3 is TGTGCCATCAGAGCCGGGACATATAGCAATCAGCCCCAGCATTTT.

The chain is built from TRBV6-1 and TRBJ2-3; D is ambiguous. The V end lost 3 bases, the J end lost 7 bases, and 5 bases lay between the germline ends. The CDR3 is made up of 11 amino acids. Per germline, CDR1 MNHNS and CDR2 SASEGT. The DNA for the CDR3 is TGTGCCAGCAGTGACCAGAATACGCAGTATTTT. The encoded protein is CASSDQNTQYF.

The chain combines TRBV4-2 with TRBJ1-1; D is unclear. Trimming pared 0 bases from V and 2 bases from J, leaving 16 bases between. The germline V gene encodes CDR1 LGHNA and CDR2 YNFKEQ. CDR3 size: 17 residues. The CDR3 DNA reads as TGTGCCAGCAGCCAAGATCCAATGTCCGGGGAAAACACTGAAGCTTTCTTT. Translating gives CASSQDPMSGENTEAFF.

This clone showed up just a few times. The V gene is TRBV5-1, the J gene TRBJ1-6; D is unclear. The CDR3 runs to 14 residues. The germline V gene encodes CDR1 SGHRS and CDR2 YFSETQ. V lost 2 bases and J lost 7, with 10 bases in between. As DNA, the CDR3 is TGCGCCAGCAGCTTCGAGGCGAACAATTCACCCCTCCACTTT. This translates into CASSFEANNSPLHF.

V and J are TRBV28 and TRBJ1-4; no reliable D call. The CDR3 extends over 16 amino acids. The V gene's germline CDR1 is MDHEN and CDR2 SYDVKM. The ends were cut back, 5 bases at V and 4 bases at J, with 17 bases in the middle. This CDR3 reads CASSPQWNGINEKLFF. CDR3 bases: TGTGCCAGCAGTCCTCAATGGAACGGGATTAATGAAAAACTGTTTTTT.

This clone was recorded once. This chain's CDR3 is CASSIIGTGLIYGYTF. CDR3 in DNA: TGTGCCAGTAGTATAATCGGGACAGGGTTAATCTATGGCTACACCTTC. This sequence joins TRBV19 and TRBJ1-2; the match to TRBD1 covers 9 bases. J was trimmed by 4 bases and V by 2 bases; bases with no gene match: 8. CDR1 LNHDA and CDR2 SQIVND come from the germline V gene (reference sequence). CDR3 length: 16 amino acids.

The rearrangement uses TRBV6-5 and TRBJ2-2, with TRBD1 as a possible D gene (5 bases). Germline V gene data show CDR1 as MNHEY and CDR2 as SVGAGI. V gave up 8 bases and J gave up 5 bases, with 15 bases separating them. The CDR3 sequence is 14 residues long. CDR3 sequence reads: CASGRMSGTGELFF. The CDR3 DNA reads as TGTGCCAGCGGAAGGATGTCAGGGACCGGGGAGCTGTTTTTT.

The chain is built from TRBV15 and TRBJ2-3; 8 bases are shared with TRBD2. CDR1 LNHNV and CDR2 YYDKDF come from the germline V gene (reference sequence). This CDR3 has 16 amino acids. V shed 1 base, J shed 4 bases, and the junction held 7 bases outside the gene matches. The CDR3: CATSRGRAGVADTQYF. The DNA of the CDR3 is TGTGCCACCAGCAGAGGCCGAGCGGGAGTGGCAGATACGCAGTATTTT. Based on the CDR3 plus reference TRBV15 and TRBJ2-3, the full variable domain is DAMVIQNPRYQVTQFGKPVTLSCSQTLNHNVMYWYQQKSSQAPKLLFHYYDKDFNNEADTPDNFQSRRPNTSFCFLDIRSPGLGDTAMYLCATSRGRAGVADTQYFGPGTRLTVL.

The chain is built from TRBV19 and TRBJ1-5, with TRBD1 matching 8 bases. Per the germline V gene, CDR1 is LNHDA and CDR2 is SQIVND (reference sequence). Trimming removed 7 bases from V and 7 bases from J; junction bases left unmatched: 6. This CDR3 contains 13 residues. The CDR3 bases are TGTGCCAGTAACGACAGGGGACACCAGCCCCAGCATTTT. Protein sequence: CASNDRGHQPQHF.

Concerning this clone itself: Other nucleotide sequences from this sample produce the same CDR3. V usage is TRBV2 and J usage is TRBJ2-5; 12 bases map to TRBD2. The CDR3 has 15 residues. The V and J ends lost 5 bases and 2 bases, in that order; junction bases with no gene match: 3. Germline CDR1 reads SNHLY; CDR2 reads FYNNEI. CDR3 region: CASSLAGGPQETQYF. CDR3 DNA: TGTGCCAGCAGTCTAGCGGGAGGGCCTCAAGAGACCCAGTACTTC.

J is TRBJ1-5 and V is TRBV30, with D unclear. Germline values: CDR1 GTSNPN, CDR2 SVGIG (reference sequence). This CDR3 region has 16 residues. The V end was cut by 0 bases, the J end by 8 bases, with 20 bases between. This chain's CDR3 is CAWSVPKWSLREPQHF. The CDR3 bases are TGTGCCTGGAGTGTACCTAAGTGGTCTCTGAGGGAGCCCCAGCATTTT.

This clone was observed a handful of times. V and J are TRBV7-9 and TRBJ2-1; 13 nucleotides match TRBD2. The length of the CDR3 is 16 residues. Germline CDR1 is SEHNR and CDR2 is FQNEAQ (reference sequence). The trim removed 3 bases at V and 8 bases at J, leaving 7 bases unmatched. This CDR3 is CASSFPTSGRAYEQFF. The CDR3 DNA follows: TGTGCCAGCAGCTTCCCCACTAGCGGGAGGGCTTATGAGCAGTTCTTC. The full variable domain, in which reference TRBV7-9 and TRBJ2-1 provide the parts outside the CDR3, is DTGVSQNPRHKITKRGQNVTFRCDPISEHNRLYWYRQTLGQGPEFLTYFQNEAQLEKSRLLSDRFSAERPKGSFSTLEIQRTEQGDSAMYLCASSFPTSGRAYEQFFGPGTRLTVL.

V and J are TRBV4-1 and TRBJ2-2; 7 bases map to TRBD1. CDR1 is MGHRA and CDR2 is YSYEKL in the germline V gene. V gave up 1 base and J gave up 5 bases; unmatched junction bases: 4. CDR3 length equals 15 residues. CDR3 region: CASSQVGRGTGELFF. CDR3 bases: TGCGCCAGCAGCCAAGTGGGCAGGGGGACCGGGGAGCTGTTTTTT.

V is TRBV5-1 and J is TRBJ2-1; 11 nucleotides line up with TRBD1. The germline V gene has CDR1 SGHRS and CDR2 YFSETQ. V lost 0 bases to trimming and J lost 10 bases; unmatched junction nucleotides: 3. This CDR3 is 14 amino acids long. The CDR3 reads CASSLGTGGQEQFF. The DNA for the CDR3 is TGCGCCAGCAGCTTGGGGACAGGGGGCCAGGAGCAGTTCTTC.

This clone was seen a handful of times. The V call is TRBV5-4, the J call TRBJ2-7; 9 bases are shared with TRBD2. The germline V gene has CDR1 SGHNT and CDR2 YYREEE (reference sequence). The length of the CDR3 is 15 residues. Trimming cost V 0 bases and J 2 bases; bases outside gene matches: 3. Here the CDR3 reads CASSLDSGGTYEQYF. The CDR3 DNA reads as TGTGCCAGCAGCTTGGATAGCGGGGGTACCTACGAGCAGTACTTC. Full variable domain (remainder filled in from reference TRBV5-4 and TRBJ2-7): ETGVTQSPTHLIKTRGQQVTLRCSSQSGHNTVSWYQQALGQGPQFIFQYYREEENGRGNFPPRFSGLQFPNYSSELNVNALELDDSALYLCASSLDSGGTYEQYFGPGTRLTVT.

V gene TRBV5-5 combines with J gene TRBJ2-5; possible D gene TRBD1, 6 bases. This CDR3 contains 16 residues. Germline CDR1 is SGHKS and CDR2 is YYEKEE (reference sequence). Trimming took 0 bases from V and 2 from J, leaving 14 bases between them. CDR3 residues: CASSLGQRGGQETQYF. CDR3 coding DNA: TGTGCCAGCAGCTTGGGTCAGAGAGGGGGACAAGAGACCCAGTACTTC. Combining the CDR3 with reference TRBV5-5 and TRBJ2-5 gives the whole variable domain DAGVTQSPTHLIKTRGQQVTLRCSPISGHKSVSWYQQVLGQGPQFIFQYYEKEERGRGNFPDRFSARQFPNYSSELNVNALLLGDSALYLCASSLGQRGGQETQYFGPGTRLLVL.